A selection of T cell receptor beta chains follows, all from one sample in a study of T cell responses to AZD1222 COVID-19 vaccine. Measured with immunoSEQ multiplex PCR; TCRdb has only the in-frame clones, and not every one. Of about 120,000 clones in the sample, about 88% were seen once. The sequences come from peripheral blood, collected on day 0 of AZD1222 vaccination. The source is an adult in good health. The CDR3 runs from the conserved cysteine through the conserved F or W. The D gene is left open where the match is weak. Not all rows give a size; the values are once, few, many and, for expanded clones, a class.

size | J | D | V | CDR3 | DNA
- | TRBJ2-2 | - | TRBV6-5 | CASSFGQNTGELFF | TGTGCCAGCAGTTTCGGACAGAACACCGGGGAGCTGTTTTTT
- | TRBJ1-2 | - | TRBV5-6 | CASSFGREIIYGYTF | TGTGCCAGCAGCTTTGGTCGGGAGATCATCTATGGCTACACCTTC
- | TRBJ2-6 | - | TRBV19 | CASTPSGANVLTF | TGTGCCAGTACGCCCTCTGGGGCCAACGTCCTGACTTTC
- | TRBJ2-7 | TRBD2 | TRBV29-1 | CSVETSDYEQYF | TGCAGCGTTGAGACTAGCGACTACGAGCAGTACTTC
- | TRBJ1-2 | - | TRBV7-9 | CASSLEPNNAYKANYGYTF | TGTGCCAGCAGCTTAGAGCCCAACAACGCTTACAAAGCTAACTATGGCTACACCTTC
few | TRBJ2-1 | - | TRBV9 | CASSVGREQGRRRVYNEQFF | TGTGCCAGCAGCGTAGGAAGGGAACAGGGCCGGCGGAGGGTTTACAATGAGCAGTTCTTC
- | TRBJ1-6 | - | TRBV3-1/TRBV3-2 | CASSQREGLSPLHF | TGTGCCAGCAGCCAACGCGAGGGGCTTTCACCCCTCCACTTT
- | TRBJ1-1 | TRBD1 | TRBV6-2/TRBV6-3 | CASSLTGKNTEAFF | TGTGCCAGCAGTCTGACAGGGAAGAACACTGAAGCTTTCTTT
- | TRBJ1-3 | - | TRBV5-1 | CASSGPGNTIYF | TGCGCCAGCAGTGGTCCAGGAAACACCATATATTTT
- | TRBJ1-1 | - | TRBV28 | CASSVTGIGTEAFF | TGTGCCAGCAGTGTAACAGGGATCGGCACTGAAGCTTTCTTT
- | TRBJ2-7 | TRBD2 | TRBV6-1 | CASSEGSGMPYEQYF | TGTGCCAGCAGTGAAGGTAGCGGGATGCCGTACGAGCAGTACTTC
- | TRBJ1-6 | TRBD1 | TRBV14 | CASSQETGANSPLHF | TGTGCCAGCAGCCAGGAGACAGGGGCTAATTCACCCCTCCACTTT
- | TRBJ1-2 | TRBD1 | TRBV5-4 | CASSTGVSGGYTF | TGTGCCAGCAGCACAGGGGTTTCGGGTGGCTACACCTTC
- | TRBJ2-7 | - | TRBV5-5 | CASSWDTPYEQYF | TGTGCCAGCAGCTGGGACACCCCCTACGAGCAGTACTTC
- | TRBJ2-7 | TRBD2 | TRBV19 | CASRTLGSGGYEQYF | TGTGCCAGTAGAACATTGGGCAGCGGGGGCTACGAGCAGTACTTC